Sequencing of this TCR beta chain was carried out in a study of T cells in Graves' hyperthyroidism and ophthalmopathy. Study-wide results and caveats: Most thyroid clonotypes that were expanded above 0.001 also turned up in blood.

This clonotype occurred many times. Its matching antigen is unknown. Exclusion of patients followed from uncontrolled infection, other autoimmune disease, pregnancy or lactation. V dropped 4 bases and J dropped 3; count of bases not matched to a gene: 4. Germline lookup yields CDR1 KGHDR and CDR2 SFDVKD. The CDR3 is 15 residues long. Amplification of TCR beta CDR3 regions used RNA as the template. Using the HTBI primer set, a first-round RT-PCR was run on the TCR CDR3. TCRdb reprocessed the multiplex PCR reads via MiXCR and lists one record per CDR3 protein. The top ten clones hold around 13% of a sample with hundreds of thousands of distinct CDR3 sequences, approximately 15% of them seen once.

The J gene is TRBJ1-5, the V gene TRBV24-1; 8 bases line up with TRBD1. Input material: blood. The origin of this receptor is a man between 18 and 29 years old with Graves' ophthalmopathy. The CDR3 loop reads CATSERTGTNQPQHF. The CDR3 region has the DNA TGTGCCACCAGTGAACGGACAGGGACCAATCAGCCCCAGCATTTT.